Sequencing of this TCR beta chain was carried out in a study of T-cell memory formation after mild COVID-19. TCRdb processed the 5' RACE reads anew with MiXCR; each CDR3 protein has one entry. The sample has roughly 130,000 distinct CDR3 sequences; about 16% are singletons. The germline gives CDR1 SEHNR, CDR2 FQNEAQ (reference sequence). This CDR3 spans 12 amino acids. V lost 6 bases to trimming and J lost 7 bases, with 10 bases between them. The J gene is TRBJ2-1, the V gene TRBV7-9, with a tentative D call TRBD1 (6 bases). The sequence was collected from an adult woman who had mild COVID-19 (a few samples of this study predate the infection). Cell type and time point are not known. The sample comprised PBMCs or a T cell subset sorted from them (not recorded which). This CDR3 reads CASRAGVNEQFF. CDR3 bases: TGTGCCAGCAGGGCAGGGGTTAATGAGCAGTTCTTC.